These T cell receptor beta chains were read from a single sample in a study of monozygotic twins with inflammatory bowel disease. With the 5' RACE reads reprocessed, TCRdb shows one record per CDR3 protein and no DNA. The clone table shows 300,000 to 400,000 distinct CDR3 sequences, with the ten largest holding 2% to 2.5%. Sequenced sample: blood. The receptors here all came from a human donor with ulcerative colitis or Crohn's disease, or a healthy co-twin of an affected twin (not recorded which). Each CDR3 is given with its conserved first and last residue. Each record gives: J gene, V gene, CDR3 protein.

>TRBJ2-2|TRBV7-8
CASSLARAGGPGGELFF
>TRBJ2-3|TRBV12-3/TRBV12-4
CASSFLRAGGTDTQYF
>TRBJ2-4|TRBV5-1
CASSLDGSLAKNMQYF
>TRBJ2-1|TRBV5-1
CASGSGVSSYNEQFF
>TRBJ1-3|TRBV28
CASSSTGPGNTIYF
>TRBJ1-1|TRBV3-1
CASSQPQGGLLGTEAFF
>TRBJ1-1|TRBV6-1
CASRTTWNTEAFF
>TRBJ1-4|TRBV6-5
CASSYAGTGGYDEKLFF
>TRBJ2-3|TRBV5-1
CASSTEGPDTQYF
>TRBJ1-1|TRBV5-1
CASSLGGEGGAFF
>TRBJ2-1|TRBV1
CTSSPGLSFYNEQFF
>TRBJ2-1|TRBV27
CASSSNKRDRVYNEQFF
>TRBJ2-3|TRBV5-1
CASSSRDRTTDTQYF
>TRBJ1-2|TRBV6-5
CASRPDRAGGYTF
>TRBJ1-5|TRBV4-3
CASSQDRGGSSNQPQHF
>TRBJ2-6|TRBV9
CASSSGQPSLRANVLTF
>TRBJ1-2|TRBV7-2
CASSLDLQGARDGYTF
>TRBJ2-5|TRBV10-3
CAISESWVETQYF
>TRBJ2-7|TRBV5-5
CASSRPGSSYEQYF
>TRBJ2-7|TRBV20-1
CSANRGAYEQYF
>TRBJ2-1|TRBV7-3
CASSPGGRAYNEQFF
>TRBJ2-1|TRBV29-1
CSVASGHSYNEQFF
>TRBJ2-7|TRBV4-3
CASSQVGQGQQQYF
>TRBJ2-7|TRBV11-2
CASSLSSGGPYEQYF
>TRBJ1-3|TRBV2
CASSEEGSPGNTIYF
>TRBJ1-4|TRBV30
CAWMGRGANEKLFF
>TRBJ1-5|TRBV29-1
CSVGSGNQPQHF
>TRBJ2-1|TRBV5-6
CASSFSGRGYNEQFF
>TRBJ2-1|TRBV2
CAIFVSTDEQFF
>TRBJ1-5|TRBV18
CASSPVDRNQPQHF
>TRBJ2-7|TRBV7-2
CASSLTSGSYEQYF
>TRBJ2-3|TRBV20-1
CSAAPGGATDTQYF
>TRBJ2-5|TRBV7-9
CASSQAGGTGAQETQYF
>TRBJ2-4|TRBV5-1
CASILVQETGYF
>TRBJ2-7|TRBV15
CATSRVAPLAGVFGEQYF
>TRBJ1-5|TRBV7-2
CASSFRRGAYSNQPQHF
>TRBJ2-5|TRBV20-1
CSAEGGLAGTPETQYF
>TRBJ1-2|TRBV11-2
CASSLAQGAQYSYGYTF
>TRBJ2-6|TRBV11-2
CASRRGMWGANSGANVLTF
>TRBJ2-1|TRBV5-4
CASSSYGGDNEQFF
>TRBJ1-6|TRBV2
CASSAAGTVFPSPLHF
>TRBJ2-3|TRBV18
CASSAYGLSTDTQYF
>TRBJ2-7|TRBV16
CASSRGQGTYEQYF
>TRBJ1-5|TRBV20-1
CSARAHMDRRDQPQHF
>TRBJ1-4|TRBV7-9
CASSLFVGPSTNEKLFF